The present T cell receptor (beta chain) was sequenced within a study of CD8 T cells in Susac syndrome. RNA amounts of roughly 0.45 to 1 ug underwent reverse transcription with random hexamers. Amplification of the TCR beta CDR3 was carried out by immunoSEQ multiplex PCR, which spanned a total of 54 Vbeta and 13 Jbeta segments. One entry per CDR3 protein, called by TCRdb with MiXCR from the immunoSEQ multiplex PCR reads. This table holds over 200,000 distinct CDR3 sequences, more than 85% found once. Germline CDR1 is MNHEY and CDR2 is SVGEGT. The CDR3 contains 15 residues. V lost 2 bases and J lost 3, with 14 bases in between. FACS was used to enrich TEMRA cells, whereas the CD8+ and CD4+ T cells were obtained by negative isolation.

The chain uses TRBV6-2 or TRBV6-3 and TRBJ2-7; D perhaps matches TRBD2 (6 bases). This TCR came from a human donor with multiple sclerosis. Sequenced: CD4+ T cells from PBMCs. CDR3 region: CASSYNRDSRYEQYF. The CDR3 region has the DNA TGTGCCAGCAGTTACAACCGGGACTCACGCTACGAGCAGTACTTC.